This T cell receptor beta chain was sequenced for a study of blood T cell repertoires in COVID-19. Study as a whole: Donors in Cohort 3 who had recovered were those with two negative PCRs, healthcare professional clearance, or resolution of their symptoms.

Germline V CDR1 and CDR2: SGHRS, YFSETQ. V lost 1 base and J 0 bases, leaving 3 bases between the germline ends. The CDR3 covers 13 residues. Individuals drawn from about 26 US areas were roughly 18 to 95 years old. The study assigned cohorts using participant-reported clinical history. Per the authors' pipeline: Reference gene primer amplification gave nucleated cell count estimates. Assay: immunoSEQ multiplex PCR; the TCRdb copy retains only in-frame clones and omits some. V and J calls and clone size come straight from that table; D and trimming were deduced from the DNA. The table shows around 200,000 clones, with 70% to 90% occurring only once.

The V call is TRBV5-1, the J call TRBJ2-3; D not certain. Sequencing used PBMCs or T cells enriched from blood (not recorded which). The clonotype was recovered from a woman between 45 and 65 years old in a cohort exposed to, infected with or recovered from COVID-19 (not recorded which). For the CDR3, the DNA is TGCGCCAGCAGCTTGCCGAGCACAGATACGCAGTATTTT. Translated, it gives CASSLPSTDTQYF. The entire variable domain, with the rest obtained from reference TRBV5-1 and TRBJ2-3, is as follows: KAGVTQTPRYLIKTRGQQVTLSCSPISGHRSVSWYQQTPGQGLQFLFEYFSETQRNKGNFPGRFSGRQFSNSRSEMNVSTLELGDSALYLCASSLPSTDTQYFGPGTRLTVL.